This T cell receptor beta chain derives from a study of T-cell reconstitution after alpha-beta-depleted transplantation in children. Preparation of the TCRbeta library used unique molecular identifiers. Each CDR3 protein is one row after TCRdb ran MiXCR on the PCR reads. The data contain roughly 280,000 distinct CDR3 sequences, 11% of them singletons. This clonotype has ten or more counts. Its antigen is currently unknown. General study points: After one year, T-cell counts and TCRbeta diversity mostly came from new T cells.

CDR1 is MDHEN and CDR2 is SYDVKM in the germline V gene. Trimming at V came to 1 base and at J to 1 base, leaving 2 bases not matched to a gene. The CDR3 is 16 amino acids. The rearrangement uses TRBV28 and TRBJ1-4; TRBD1 aligns across 8 bases. This receptor was taken from a male patient aged 2 to 9 who had a stem cell transplant for chronic granulomatous disease, so the T cells may come from the graft donor. The source was peripheral blood, collected 180 days after TCRalphabeta/CD19-depleted stem cell transplant. The CDR3 is CASSLYRGETNEKLFF. CDR3 in DNA: TGTGCCAGCAGTTTATACAGGGGGGAAACTAATGAAAAACTGTTTTTT.